The 20 T cell receptor beta chains below all came from one sample that was sequenced in a study of cytomegalovirus exposure and HLA in healthy donors. The method was immunoSEQ multiplex PCR; TCRdb's version includes in-frame clones alone and lacks a portion of them. Of 50,000 or so clones listed, 85% to 95% are singletons. Input material: PBMCs. The origin of the receptors is a woman aged 18-29 years in good health and CMV-seropositive.

The chain is built from TRBV6-4 and TRBJ2-3; 7 nucleotides align to TRBD2. The CDR3 consists of 15 residues. Germline V gives CDR1 MRHNA, CDR2 SNTAGT. The junction had 3 bases not matched to a gene; V was cut back by 1 base and J by 2 bases. The CDR3 spells CASSDWEGPTDTQYF. The CDR3 DNA sequence: TGTGCCAGCAGTGACTGGGAGGGCCCCACAGATACGCAGTATTTT.

This clone was seen only once. The gene calls are TRBV7-3 and TRBJ2-7, with 8 bases identical to TRBD1. Trimming cost V 2 bases and J 3 bases; bases outside gene matches: 6. Germline CDR1 and CDR2: SGHTA and FQGTGA. CDR3 size: 15 residues. The CDR3 protein is CASSLGQGAGYEQYF. For the CDR3, the DNA is TGTGCCAGCAGCTTAGGGCAGGGGGCTGGCTACGAGCAGTACTTC.

The V and J genes are TRBV7-2 and TRBJ1-1; D is ambiguous. Germline loops: CDR1 SGHTA, CDR2 FQGNSA. V gave up 0 bases and J gave up 1 base, with 9 bases separating them. This CDR3 has 15 amino acids. This CDR3 reads CASSLAGSKNTEAFF. CDR3 coding DNA: TGTGCCAGCAGCTTAGCGGGCAGTAAGAACACTGAAGCTTTCTTT.

This sequence joins TRBV5-5 and TRBJ2-1; 9 bases line up with TRBD2. Germline assignment: CDR1 SGHKS and CDR2 YYEKEE (reference sequence). The CDR3 extends over 15 amino acids. Trimming took 1 base from V and 6 from J; bases not matched to a gene: 5. CDR3 nucleotides: TGTGCCAGCAGCTTGTTCGCGGGAGGGCCCAATGAGCAGTTCTTC. Its translation is CASSLFAGGPNEQFF.

The rearrangement links TRBV9 to TRBJ2-5, with 14 bases fitting TRBD2. V trimming: 3 bases; J trimming: 7 bases; junction bases outside the gene matches: 8. This CDR3 contains 16 residues. Germline V lookup: CDR1 SGDLS, CDR2 YYNGEE. The CDR3 DNA is TGTGCCAGCAGCGCGACGGGACTAGCGGGAGTCCGGACCCAGTACTTC. Translated: CASSATGLAGVRTQYF. Based on the CDR3 plus reference TRBV9 and TRBJ2-5, the full variable domain is DSGVTQTPKHLITATGQRVTLRCSPRSGDLSVYWYQQSLDQGLQFLIQYYNGEERAKGNILERFSAQQFPDLHSELNLSSLELGDSALYFCASSATGLAGVRTQYFGPGTRLLVL.

As DNA, the CDR3 is TGTGCCAGCAGCAATGGACTAGCGGGAGGGCGCGAGCAGTTCTTC. Protein product: CASSNGLAGGREQFF. The gene calls are TRBV9 and TRBJ2-1, with 15 bases aligning to TRBD2. V trimming: 4 bases; J trimming: 10 bases; junction bases outside the gene matches: 6. This CDR3 region has 15 residues. Germline values: CDR1 SGDLS, CDR2 YYNGEE.

This clone was found once. The rearrangement links TRBV28 to TRBJ2-2; possible D gene TRBD1, 6 bases. This CDR3 contains 14 residues. V gave up 4 bases and J gave up 1 base, with 7 bases separating them. Germline CDR1 reads MDHEN; CDR2 reads SYDVKM. CDR3 region: CASSSTGNTGELFF. CDR3 sequence (DNA): TGTGCCAGCAGTTCGACAGGGAACACCGGGGAGCTGTTTTTT.

This sequence joins TRBV6-1 and TRBJ2-7; possible D gene TRBD2, 6 bases. The V and J ends lost 2 bases and 5 bases respectively, with 16 bases between them. CDR1 and CDR2 (germline): MNHNS, SASEGT. The CDR3 has 15 residues. CDR3 sequence reads: CASSEPPGGEHEQYF. CDR3 in DNA: TGTGCCAGCAGTGAACCGCCCGGGGGAGAACACGAGCAGTACTTC.

A remark on this clone: Additional DNA sequences in this sample encode the identical CDR3. The chain recombines TRBV28 with TRBJ1-2; 8 bases are a match to TRBD1. The CDR3 runs 15 residues. The junction had 9 bases not matched to a gene; V was cut back by 6 bases and J by 3 bases. In germline, CDR1 is MDHEN, CDR2 SYDVKM. The CDR3 DNA reads TGTGCCAGCAGCCCACTGGACAGGGATGACTATGGCTACACCTTC. Amino acid sequence: CASSPLDRDDYGYTF.

The chain combines TRBV10-2 with TRBJ2-7; a weak D match, TRBD1 (6 bases). With 4 bases removed from V and 4 bases from J, the gap between germline ends came to 8 bases. This CDR3 comprises 12 residues. Germline CDR1 and CDR2: WSHSY and SAAADI. The CDR3 DNA follows: TGCGCCAGCAGTGTCGACAGGTACGAGCAGTACTTC. It codes for CASSVDRYEQYF.

The chain combines TRBV11-2 with TRBJ2-1, with 10 bases identical to TRBD2. This CDR3 spans 14 amino acids. V gave up 3 bases and J gave up 9 bases; unmatched junction bases: 5. Germline CDR1 is SGHAT and CDR2 is FQNNGV. CDR3 nucleotides: TGTGCCAGCAGCTTGCGGCTAGCGGGAGTTGAGCAGTTCTTC. Its protein is CASSLRLAGVEQFF.

This sequence joins TRBV5-1 and TRBJ2-7, with a possible D match to TRBD2 (5 bases). The CDR3 sequence is 14 residues long. From germline, CDR1 is SGHRS and CDR2 YFSETQ. The V and J ends lost 0 bases and 0 bases respectively, with 7 bases between them. The CDR3 nucleotides are TGCGCCAGCAGCTTGGCCGGGAACTCCTACGAGCAGTACTTC. Protein product: CASSLAGNSYEQYF.

Only a few counts were recorded for this clone. The chain is built from TRBV5-1 and TRBJ2-5; D may be TRBD1 (5 bases). In germline, CDR1 is SGHRS, CDR2 YFSETQ. The CDR3 covers 14 residues. V shed 0 bases and J shed 5 bases, with 11 bases lying between them. The CDR3 bases are TGCGCCAGCAGCTTGGCCGGGTGGGGCGAGACCCAGTACTTC. Its translation is CASSLAGWGETQYF.

CDR3 coding DNA: TGTGCCAGCTCATCCGGGGGCAGTCGGACTAGCTCCTACGAGCAGTACTTC. Protein sequence: CASSSGGSRTSSYEQYF. The rearrangement uses TRBV18 and TRBJ2-7; possibly TRBD2 for D (7 bases). Germline V lookup: CDR1 KGHSH, CDR2 LQKENI. Trimming took 5 bases from V and 0 from J, leaving 20 bases between them. The CDR3 spans 17 residues.

Note on this clone: Compared with germline, one end of the junction differs, possibly owing to a read error. The rearrangement links TRBV9 to TRBJ2-6; D is unclear. Per germline, CDR1 SGDLS and CDR2 YYNGEE. This CDR3 has 13 residues. The CDR3 loop is CASSPPGANVLTF. The CDR3 DNA follows: TGTGCCAGCAGCCCTCCTGGCGCCAACGTCCTGACTTTC.

The V call is TRBV7-6, the J call TRBJ2-1; TRBD2 aligns across 9 bases. V shed 5 bases and J 4 bases; nucleotides not matched to a gene: 12. CDR3 length: 17 residues. Looked up from germline, CDR1 is SGHVS and CDR2 is FNYEAQ. In DNA form, the CDR3 reads TGTGCCAGCAGCGCTCGTGCTAGAGCGGGAGGATACAATGAGCAGTTCTTC. Protein sequence: CASSARARAGGYNEQFF.

The genes are TRBV9 and TRBJ1-2, with D possibly matching TRBD1 (6 bases). V lost 0 bases and J 4 bases, leaving 10 bases between the germline ends. CDR1 is SGDLS and CDR2 is YYNGEE in the germline V gene. The CDR3 has 14 amino acids. CDR3: CASSVGTDPYGYTF. For the CDR3, the DNA is TGTGCCAGCAGCGTAGGGACAGATCCCTATGGCTACACCTTC.

The CDR3: CASTKTGTVNQPQHF. The CDR3 nucleotides read TGTGCCAGCACTAAAACCGGGACAGTCAATCAGCCCCAGCATTTT. The rearrangement links TRBV27 to TRBJ1-5; 7 nucleotides agree with TRBD1. V trimming: 7 bases; J trimming: 3 bases; junction bases outside the gene matches: 9. The CDR3 has 15 residues. Germline assignment: CDR1 MNHEY and CDR2 SMNVEV (reference sequence).

The V call is TRBV4-2, the J call TRBJ2-1, with D tentatively TRBD2 (6 bases). Trimming shortened V by 0 bases and J by 4 bases, and 10 bases separated the two germline ends. The CDR3 covers 15 residues. Germline V gene sequence: CDR1 LGHNA, CDR2 YNFKEQ. CDR3 DNA sequence: TGTGCCAGCAGCCAAGAGGACGGGAGTTACAATGAGCAGTTCTTC. It codes for CASSQEDGSYNEQFF.

The chain has TRBV28 and TRBJ2-1; 9 nucleotides agree with TRBD2. This CDR3 comprises 15 residues. The junction had 8 bases not matched to a gene; V was cut back by 3 bases and J by 8 bases. CDR1 and CDR2 from the germline V gene are MDHEN and SYDVKM. The CDR3 DNA sequence: TGTGCCAGCAGTTTTTCAGGCGGGAGGGTGGATGAGCAGTTCTTC. Translation gives CASSFSGGRVDEQFF.